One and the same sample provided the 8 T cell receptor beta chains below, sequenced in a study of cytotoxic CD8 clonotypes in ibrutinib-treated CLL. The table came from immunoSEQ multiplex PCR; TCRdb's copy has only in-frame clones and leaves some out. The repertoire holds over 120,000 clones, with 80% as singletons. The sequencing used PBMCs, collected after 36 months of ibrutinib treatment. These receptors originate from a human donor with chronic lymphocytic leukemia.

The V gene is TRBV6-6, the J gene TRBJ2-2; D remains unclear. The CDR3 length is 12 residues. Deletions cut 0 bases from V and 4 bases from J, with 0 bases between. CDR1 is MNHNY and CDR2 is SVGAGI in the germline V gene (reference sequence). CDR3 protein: CASSYSTGELFF. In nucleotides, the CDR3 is TGTGCCAGCAGTTACTCCACCGGGGAGCTGTTTTTT.

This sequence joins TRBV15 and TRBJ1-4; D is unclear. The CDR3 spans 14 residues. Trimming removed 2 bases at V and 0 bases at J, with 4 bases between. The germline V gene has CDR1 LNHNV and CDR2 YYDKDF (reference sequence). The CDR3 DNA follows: TGTGCCACCAGCAGATTTGCAACTAATGAAAAACTGTTTTTT. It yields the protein CATSRFATNEKLFF.

CDR3 sequence: CASSPGVGIENTIYF. In nucleotides, the CDR3 is TGTGCCAGCTCACCCGGAGTCGGGATCGAAAACACCATATATTTT. The chain couples TRBV18 to TRBJ1-3; D gene unclear. Trimming removed 3 bases from V and 6 bases from J, with 15 bases in between. The germline V gene has CDR1 KGHSH and CDR2 LQKENI. CDR3 length: 15 amino acids.

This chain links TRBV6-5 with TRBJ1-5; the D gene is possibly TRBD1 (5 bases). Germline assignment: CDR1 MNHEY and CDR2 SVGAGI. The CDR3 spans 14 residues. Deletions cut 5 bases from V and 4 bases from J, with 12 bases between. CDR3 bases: TGTGCCAGCAGTCCGGGACTGAAGAATCAGCCCCAGCATTTT. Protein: CASSPGLKNQPQHF.

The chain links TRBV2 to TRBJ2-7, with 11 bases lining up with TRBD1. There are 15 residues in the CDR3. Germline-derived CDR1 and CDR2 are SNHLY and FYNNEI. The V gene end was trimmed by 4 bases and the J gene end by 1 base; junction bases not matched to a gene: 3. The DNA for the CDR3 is TGTGCCAGCAGTGTGGACAGGGGGCTTTCCTACGAGCAGTACTTC. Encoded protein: CASSVDRGLSYEQYF.

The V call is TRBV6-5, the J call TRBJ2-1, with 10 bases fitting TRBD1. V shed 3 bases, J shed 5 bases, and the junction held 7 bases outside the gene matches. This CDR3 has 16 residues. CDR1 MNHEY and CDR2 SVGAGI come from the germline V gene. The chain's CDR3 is CASSYSPGQGNNEQFF. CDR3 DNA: TGTGCCAGCAGTTATTCGCCGGGACAGGGGAACAATGAGCAGTTCTTC.

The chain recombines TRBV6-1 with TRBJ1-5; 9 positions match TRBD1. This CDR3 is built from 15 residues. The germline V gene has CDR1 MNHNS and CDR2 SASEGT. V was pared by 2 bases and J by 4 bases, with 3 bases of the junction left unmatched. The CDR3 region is CASSEFGQGNQPQHF. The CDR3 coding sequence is TGTGCCAGCAGTGAATTTGGACAGGGGAATCAGCCCCAGCATTTT.

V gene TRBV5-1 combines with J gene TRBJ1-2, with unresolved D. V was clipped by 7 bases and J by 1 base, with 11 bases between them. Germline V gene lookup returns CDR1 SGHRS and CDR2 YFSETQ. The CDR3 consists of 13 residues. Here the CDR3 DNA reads TGCGCCAGCCGAGGGTCTATTAACTATGGCTACACCTTC. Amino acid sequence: CASRGSINYGYTF.